These T cell receptor beta chains were read from a single sample in a study of blood T cell repertoires in COVID-19. Assay used: immunoSEQ multiplex PCR; TCRdb lists only in-frame clones, some missing. This table has over 250,000 clones, about 82% appearing once. Sequenced material: peripheral blood. These receptors originate from a man aged 50-60 years with active or convalescent COVID-19. Both conserved end residues are part of each CDR3. The order of the fields is V gene, clone size, J gene, D gene, CDR3 DNA, CDR3 protein. A D gene is named only where the DNA matches it firmly. The listing skips clone size in some rows; elsewhere it reads once, few, many or a size class.

TRBV15,-,TRBJ2-1,TRBD2,TGTGCCACCAGCAGTGCCCTAGCGGGAAGCTCCTACAATGAGCAGTTCTTC,CATSSALAGSSYNEQFF
TRBV7-9,-,TRBJ1-4,-,TGTGCCAGCAGCTTAGGAGCAACTAATGAAAAACTGTTTTTT,CASSLGATNEKLFF
TRBV7-3,-,TRBJ2-7,TRBD2,TGTGCCAGCAGCTCCGGGACTAGCGATGAGCAGTACTTC,CASSSGTSDEQYF
TRBV2,-,TRBJ1-4,-,TGTGCCAGCCGGCCAGAAGGGAGGGATGAAAAACTGTTTTTT,CASRPEGRDEKLFF
TRBV6-1,-,TRBJ1-3,-,TGTGCCAGCAGTGAAAGGCAGGGTGGAAACACCATATATTTT,CASSERQGGNTIYF
TRBV4-2,-,TRBJ2-3,-,TGTGCCAGCAGCCAGGAGGTGGGTACGCAGTATTTT,CASSQEVGTQYF
TRBV7-9,few,TRBJ1-4,TRBD1,TGTGCCAGCAGCTCAGGAGGACAGGGGTGGTTTGAAAAACTGTTTTTT,CASSSGGQGWFEKLFF
TRBV18,-,TRBJ1-1,-,TGTGCCAGCTCACCGGAGAACAGGGAAGCTTTCTTT,CASSPENREAFF
TRBV11-2,-,TRBJ2-1,TRBD1,TGTGCCAGCAGCTTAGATCTAGGAACAGGGGCATACAATGAGCAGTTCTTC,CASSLDLGTGAYNEQFF
TRBV29-1,-,TRBJ1-1,-,TGCAGCGTTGGGGGACAATTAACTGAAGCTTTCTTT,CSVGGQLTEAFF
TRBV6-6,-,TRBJ1-2,TRBD1,TGTGCCAGCAGTCGACAGGGAGGAGGCTACACCTTC,CASSRQGGGYTF
TRBV5-1,once,TRBJ2-1,TRBD1,TGCGCCAGCAGCTTGGATGCAGGGACAGGGAACCTAGGGCAGTTCTTC,CASSLDAGTGNLGQFF
TRBV4-1,-,TRBJ2-1,TRBD2,TGCGCCAGCAGCCAAGTTTCTAGCGGGAGTTTCAATGAGCAGTTCTTC,CASSQVSSGSFNEQFF
TRBV27,-,TRBJ1-5,TRBD1,TGTGCCAGCAGAAAAACAGGGGAATTGGGCAATCAGCCCCAGCATTTT,CASRKTGELGNQPQHF
TRBV4-3,-,TRBJ2-2,-,TGCGCCAGCAGCCAAGTTCCGAGCTCCGGGGAGCTGTTTTTT,CASSQVPSSGELFF
TRBV12-3/TRBV12-4,-,TRBJ1-1,-,TGTGCCAGCAGTCCTGACTATGAAGCTTTCTTT,CASSPDYEAFF
TRBV5-1,-,TRBJ2-3,TRBD2,TGCGCCAGCAGCTTGGAACTTAGGAGGTTGACTAGCGGTAGCACAGATACGCAGTATTTT,CASSLELRRLTSGSTDTQYF
TRBV6-2/TRBV6-3,once,TRBJ2-3,TRBD2,TGTGCCAGCAGTTACTCAAAGCTAGCGGGGGTCACAGATACGCAGTATTTT,CASSYSKLAGVTDTQYF
TRBV5-1,-,TRBJ2-3,-,TGCGCCAGCAGCTTGTGGGACATCAGCACAGATACGCAGTATTTT,CASSLWDISTDTQYF
TRBV6-5,-,TRBJ1-3,TRBD1,TGTGCCAGCAGTTGGCAGGGGGCAGGTGGAAACACCATATATTTT,CASSWQGAGGNTIYF
TRBV11-2,-,TRBJ1-2,TRBD1,TGTGCCAGCAGCCCCATTCAACGGACAGGGCGGGCTGGCTACACCTTC,CASSPIQRTGRAGYTF
TRBV5-1,few,TRBJ2-6,-,TGCGCCAGCAGTTCGATAGGGGGATCTGGGGCCAACGTCCTGACTTTC,CASSSIGGSGANVLTF
TRBV11-2,-,TRBJ2-3,-,TGTGCCAGCAGCTTTTCCCCCCGCGGGGGCACAGATACGCAGTATTTT,CASSFSPRGGTDTQYF
TRBV19,-,TRBJ1-1,-,TGTGCCAGTAGTATAGGGGGGGTGCGAAACACTGAAGCTTTCTTT,CASSIGGVRNTEAFF
TRBV5-4,-,TRBJ1-3,TRBD1,TGTGCCAGCAGCCCCGGGACAGGGGAAGGAAACACCATATATTTT,CASSPGTGEGNTIYF
TRBV5-1,-,TRBJ2-1,-,TGCGCCAGCAGCTTAGCCACCCCCTCCTACAATGAGCAGTTCTTC,CASSLATPSYNEQFF